This TCR beta chain emerged from a study of control samples from healthy donors and cancer patients. The CDR3 spans 14 residues. Trimming cost V 6 bases and J 1 base; bases outside gene matches: 4. Germline V CDR1 and CDR2: WNHNN, SYGVQD (reference sequence). Some clones are missing from TCRdb's copy, which holds only in-frame ones; the method was immunoSEQ multiplex PCR. This table holds about 120,000 clones, 85% to 90% found once. Sequencing input: blood. The sequence was obtained from a man younger than 45 in good health. The chain carries TRBV10-1 and TRBJ1-1; 8 bases are a match to TRBD1. The CDR3, as DNA: TGCGCCAGCAGACTCGGGACAGGGAACACTGAAGCTTTCTTT. As protein: CASRLGTGNTEAFF.